This TCR beta chain came from a study of T cell changes during pregnancy in multiple sclerosis (dated by TCRdb to the late 2010s). With regard to the full study: Changes in the T cell repertoire over the course of pregnancy were examined in this study in women with multiple sclerosis.

Germline trimming amounts to 5 bases on V and 10 bases on J, with 11 as the count of junction bases outside the gene matches. Reading the germline V gene (reference sequence) gives CDR1 GTSNPN and CDR2 SVGIG. Counted from cysteine to phenylalanine, this CDR3 has 14 amino acids. Left in the record is the CDR3 DNA by itself, 42 bases read in frame from the first base. On this clone: Its cognate antigen has yet to be identified. It has no much larger one-base neighbor in the sample; base qualities were not kept.

Receptor amplification or capture employed the immunoSEQ multiplex PCR assay. Drawn from immuneACCESS, this table holds only the in-frame rearrangements with V and J called that TCRdb kept. Clones are partly lost; checked studies trace under half to an unresolved V gene and leave the rest unexplained. The sample profile shows about 46,000 clones; around 90% of them were found once. The ten largest clones add up to 0.39% of the sample. Recombination linked TRBV30 to TRBJ1-4, and 9 junctional nucleotides match TRBD1. This clonotype was sampled from a female donor with multiple sclerosis, enrolled in a pregnancy study. This specimen was CD4+ T cells from peripheral blood mononuclear cells, taken after pregnancy. In nucleotides, the sequence is TGTGCCTGGGGTACAGGGACAGGGCGGCGAAAACTGTTTTTT. This translates into CAWGTGTGRRKLFF.